The rows below give T cell receptor beta chains drawn from one sample of a study of cytomegalovirus exposure and HLA in healthy donors. Produced via immunoSEQ multiplex PCR; TCRdb's table is partial and in-frame only. The table lists some 150,000 clones, 80% of them singletons. The sequencing input was PBMCs. The receptors come from a man aged 45-65 years in good health and CMV-seronegative. Both conserved end residues are part of each CDR3. The D gene is left open where the match is weak. Clone sizes are given selectively: once, few, many, or a class where the clone is expanded.

j_call v_call clone_size d_call cdr3_nt cdr3_aa
TRBJ2-7 TRBV7-5 NA NA TGTGCCAGAAGCCTAGGAACTAAAGGCAGGGAACTAAACTACGAGCAGTACTTC CARSLGTKGRELNYEQYF
TRBJ2-7 TRBV5-5 NA NA TGTGCCAGCAGCTTAGAGGTGGGTTCATCCTACGAGCAGTACTTC CASSLEVGSSYEQYF
TRBJ1-5 TRBV5-5 NA TRBD1 TGTGCCAGCAGCTTGGCCGGGACAGGGGGCAATCAGCCCCAGCATTTT CASSLAGTGGNQPQHF
TRBJ1-2 TRBV6-5 NA TRBD1 TGTGCCAGCAGTAGGGGACAGGGTGGCTACACCTTC CASSRGQGGYTF
TRBJ2-2 TRBV7-2 NA TRBD1 TGTGCCAGCAGCTTACCGGGACAGGGGATGAGGGGAGTCACCGGGGAGCTGTTTTTT CASSLPGQGMRGVTGELFF
TRBJ2-1 TRBV7-8 few NA TGTGCCAGCAGCTTATCTCAGGGTGAGCAGTTCTTC CASSLSQGEQFF
TRBJ2-7 TRBV5-1 NA NA TGCGCCAGCAGCTTGGACAGGGCCGACTACGAGCAGTACTTC CASSLDRADYEQYF
TRBJ2-3 TRBV7-3 NA TRBD2 TGTGCCAGCAGCTTAAGAGGCGGGGGGCCCACAGATACACAGTATTTT CASSLRGGGPTDTQYF
TRBJ1-5 TRBV18 NA TRBD1 TGTGCCAGCTCAAAATCTTGGCTAACCGGGACAGGATATCAGCCCCAGCATTTT CASSKSWLTGTGYQPQHF
TRBJ1-5 TRBV28 NA NA TGTGCCAGCAGTTTTGGGAGGGGTCCTCAGCCCCAGCATTTT CASSFGRGPQPQHF
TRBJ1-3 TRBV7-2 NA NA TGTGCCAGCAGCGCAGGACAGGGAAACACCATATATTTT CASSAGQGNTIYF
TRBJ2-2 TRBV12-5 NA NA TGTGCTAGTGGTTTCGCCGGGACTCGAAACACCGGGGAGCTGTTTTTT CASGFAGTRNTGELFF
TRBJ1-5 TRBV27 NA TRBD1 TGTGCCAGCAGTCCCTCCGGGACAGATATCTATAGCAATCAGCCCCAGCATTTT CASSPSGTDIYSNQPQHF
TRBJ1-2 TRBV5-1 NA NA TGCGCCAGCAGCTTGACAGGGCCGTACCCTAACTATGGCTACACCTTC CASSLTGPYPNYGYTF
TRBJ2-7 TRBV19 NA TRBD1 TGTGCCAGTAGTCTATGGGACAGGGGGCGGATCGAGCAGTACTTC CASSLWDRGRIEQYF
TRBJ2-1 TRBV2 few TRBD2 TGTGCCAGCAGACACTTAGCGGGAGGGCCTAACAATGAGCAGTTCTTC CASRHLAGGPNNEQFF
TRBJ2-3 TRBV9 NA NA TGTGCCAGCAGCGTAGGCGAGATCACAGATACGCAGTATTTT CASSVGEITDTQYF